Given below is one T cell receptor (beta chain) in context. This CDR3 is built from 15 residues. Per the germline V gene, CDR1 is LNHDA and CDR2 is SQIVND (reference sequence). Trimming took 5 bases from V and 6 from J; bases not matched to a gene: 9. This entry belongs to a study of blood T cell repertoires in COVID-19. Across the whole study: PBMCs, B-cell-depleted T cells, or T cells were the source of the cDNA or gDNA that made up the material.

Methods used by the authors: For nucleated cells, counts were estimated from reference gene primer amplification. The repertoire was sequenced with immunoSEQ multiplex PCR; TCRdb's copy has only in-frame clones and lacks some. The DNA gave D and trimming, while V, J and clone size come from that table. The table shows roughly 79,000 clones, with approximately 84% occurring only once. The genes are TRBV19 and TRBJ1-2; 10 nucleotides match TRBD1. This sequence was found in a man aged 60-69 years with active or convalescent COVID-19. Sequencing used peripheral blood. The CDR3 nucleotides read TGTGCCAGTAGTGCTGTGGACAGGGGGAATAATGGCTACACCTTC. Its protein is CASSAVDRGNNGYTF.